A single sample is the source of the 2 T cell receptor beta chains below, sequenced in a study of beta chain features in type 1 diabetes. No antigen has been assigned to these receptors. Findings and caveats of the study: The study found moderately but significantly shorter TCRB CDR3s in all four CD4+ subsets of Type 1 diabetes patients.

As every portion of the isolated RNA was reverse transcribed, the sequencing read expressed TCRB transcripts. Clones were sequenced by immunoSEQ multiplex PCR, and TCRdb holds only the in-frame ones, with some missing. Of a few hundred thousand clones listed, 8.5% to 10% are singletons. Material: central memory CD4+ T cells from blood. The source of these receptors is a man aged 25 to 40 with type 1 diabetes.

The table lists this clone with many counts. J is TRBJ2-5 and V is TRBV4-2; TRBD2 aligns across 8 bases. This CDR3 region has 15 residues. V was clipped by 0 bases and J by 5 bases; unmatched bases: 5. The V gene's germline CDR1 is LGHNA and CDR2 YNFKEQ. The DNA of the CDR3 is TGTGCCAGCAGCCAAGATCCCGGGAGGGGGGAGACCCAGTACTTC. Translating gives CASSQDPGRGETQYF.

This clone occurred a few times. The chain carries TRBV28 and TRBJ1-1; D unclear. This CDR3 region has 11 residues. V was trimmed by 3 bases and J by 5 bases, leaving 4 bases between them. CDR1 is MDHEN, CDR2 SYDVKM, per germline. CDR3 nucleotides: TGTGCCAGCAGTTTCATTACTGAAGCTTTCTTT. Protein: CASSFITEAFF.